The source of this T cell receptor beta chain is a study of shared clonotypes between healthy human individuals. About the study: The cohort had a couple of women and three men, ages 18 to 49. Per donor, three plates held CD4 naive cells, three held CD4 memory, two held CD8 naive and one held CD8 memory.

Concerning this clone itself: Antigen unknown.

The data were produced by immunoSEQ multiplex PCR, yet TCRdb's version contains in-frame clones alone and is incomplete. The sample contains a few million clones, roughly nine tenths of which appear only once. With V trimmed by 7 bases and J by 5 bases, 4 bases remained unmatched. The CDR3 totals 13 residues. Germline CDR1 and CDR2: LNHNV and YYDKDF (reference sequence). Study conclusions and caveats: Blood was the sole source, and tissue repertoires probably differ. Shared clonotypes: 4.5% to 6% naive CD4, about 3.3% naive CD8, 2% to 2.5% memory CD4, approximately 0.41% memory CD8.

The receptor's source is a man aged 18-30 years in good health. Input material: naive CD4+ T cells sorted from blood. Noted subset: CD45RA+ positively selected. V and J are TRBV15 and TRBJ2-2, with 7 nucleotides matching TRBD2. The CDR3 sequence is CATKAGETGELFF. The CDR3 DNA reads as TGTGCCACCAAGGCGGGGGAGACCGGGGAGCTGTTTTTT.